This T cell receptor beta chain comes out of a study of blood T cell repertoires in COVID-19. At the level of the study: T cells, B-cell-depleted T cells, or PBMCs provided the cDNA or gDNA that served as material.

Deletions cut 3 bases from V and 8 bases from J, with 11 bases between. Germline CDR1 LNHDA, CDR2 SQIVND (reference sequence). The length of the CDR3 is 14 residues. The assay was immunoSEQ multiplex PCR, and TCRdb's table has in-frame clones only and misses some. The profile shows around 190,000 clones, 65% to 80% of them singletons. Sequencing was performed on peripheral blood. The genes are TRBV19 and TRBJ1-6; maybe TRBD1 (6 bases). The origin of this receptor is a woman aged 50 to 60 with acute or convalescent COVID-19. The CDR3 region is CASSMWGLDSPLHF. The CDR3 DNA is TGTGCCAGTAGTATGTGGGGGCTCGATTCACCCCTCCACTTT.